This TCR beta chain was retrieved from a study of post-analysis software for immune sequencing data. The wider study: Secondary progressive, relapsing-remitting and progressive-relapsing multiple sclerosis were among the included disease courses.

Whole-study findings and limits: Five or six TRBV segments appeared more often in patients than in controls, and TRBV5-6, TRBV5-1 and TRBV20-1 were among these.

The germline V and J ends were trimmed by 0 bases and 3 bases, with 10 bases remaining between them. CDR1 is SGHDT, CDR2 YYEEEE, per germline. CDR3 length equals 14 residues. The TCR beta cDNA libraries carried unique molecular identifiers. TCRdb reprocessed the PCR reads with MiXCR, giving one entry per CDR3 protein. In the table there are 750,000 to 950,000 distinct CDR3 sequences, roughly half of which are singletons. For this clonotype: Antigen specificity is unknown.

V and J are TRBV5-6 and TRBJ2-7; D gene ambiguous. This receptor was obtained from a girl between 5 and 17 years old with multiple sclerosis. The sequenced material came from blood. CDR3 sequence: CASSLENSGYEQYF. The CDR3 nucleotides read TGTGCCAGCAGCTTGGAGAACTCGGGCTACGAGCAGTACTTC.